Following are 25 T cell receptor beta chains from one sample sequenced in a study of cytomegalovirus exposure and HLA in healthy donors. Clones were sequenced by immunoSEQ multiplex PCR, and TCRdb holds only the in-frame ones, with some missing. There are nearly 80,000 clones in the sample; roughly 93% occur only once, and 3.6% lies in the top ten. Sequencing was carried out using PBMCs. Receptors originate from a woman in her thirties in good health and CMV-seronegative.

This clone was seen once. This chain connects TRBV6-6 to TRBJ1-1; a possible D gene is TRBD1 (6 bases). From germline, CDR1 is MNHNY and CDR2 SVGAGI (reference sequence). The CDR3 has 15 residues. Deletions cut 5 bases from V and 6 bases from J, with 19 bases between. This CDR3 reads CASSDRLGKGAEAFF. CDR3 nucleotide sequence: TGTGCCAGCAGTGACAGGTTGGGAAAAGGGGCTGAAGCTTTCTTT.

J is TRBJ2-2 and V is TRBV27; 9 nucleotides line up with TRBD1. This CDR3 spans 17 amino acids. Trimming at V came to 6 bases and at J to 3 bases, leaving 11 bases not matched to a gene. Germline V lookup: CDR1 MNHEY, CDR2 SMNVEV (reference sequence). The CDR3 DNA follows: TGTGCCAGCAGGACCGGGACAGGGATCGGTGACACCGGGGAGCTGTTTTTT. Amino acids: CASRTGTGIGDTGELFF.

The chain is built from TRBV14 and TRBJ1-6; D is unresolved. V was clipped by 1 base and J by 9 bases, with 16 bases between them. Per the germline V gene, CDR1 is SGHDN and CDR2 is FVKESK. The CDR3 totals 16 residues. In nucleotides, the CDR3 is TGTGCCAGCAGCCAAGGGAGGAGCAGTCGGGGTTCACCCCTCCACTTT. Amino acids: CASSQGRSSRGSPLHF.

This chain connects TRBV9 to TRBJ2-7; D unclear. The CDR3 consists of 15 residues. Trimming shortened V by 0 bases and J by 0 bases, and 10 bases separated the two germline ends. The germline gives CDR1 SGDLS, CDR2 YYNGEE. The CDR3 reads CASSVAGSSSYEQYF. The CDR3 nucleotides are TGTGCCAGCAGCGTAGCAGGCTCCAGCTCCTACGAGCAGTACTTC.

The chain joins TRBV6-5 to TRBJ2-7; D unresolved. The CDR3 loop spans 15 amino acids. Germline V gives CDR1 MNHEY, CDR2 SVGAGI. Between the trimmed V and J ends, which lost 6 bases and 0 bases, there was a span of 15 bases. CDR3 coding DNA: TGTGCCAGCAGAATCAATCATAAGCGCTCCTACGAGCAGTACTTC. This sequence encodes CASRINHKRSYEQYF.

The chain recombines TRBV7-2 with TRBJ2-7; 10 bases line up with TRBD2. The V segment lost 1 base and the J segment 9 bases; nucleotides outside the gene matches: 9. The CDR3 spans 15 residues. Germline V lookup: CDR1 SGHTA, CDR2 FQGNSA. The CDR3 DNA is TGTGCCAGCAGCTTAGGGGCTAGCGGGGGTGGGGCGCAGTACTTC. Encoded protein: CASSLGASGGGAQYF.

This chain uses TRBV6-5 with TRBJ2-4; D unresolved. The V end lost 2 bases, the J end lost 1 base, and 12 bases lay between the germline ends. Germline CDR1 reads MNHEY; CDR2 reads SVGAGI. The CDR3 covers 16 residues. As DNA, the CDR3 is TGTGCCAGCAGTTACGGCGGATTTGGGGCCAAAAACATTCAGTACTTC. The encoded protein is CASSYGGFGAKNIQYF.

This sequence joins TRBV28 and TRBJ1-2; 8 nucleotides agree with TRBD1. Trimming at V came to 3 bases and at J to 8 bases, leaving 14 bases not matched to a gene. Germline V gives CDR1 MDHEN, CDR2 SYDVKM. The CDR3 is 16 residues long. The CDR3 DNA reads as TGTGCCAGCAGTTTTGCGTCCCCGGGACAGGCGAGGGGCTACACCTTC. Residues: CASSFASPGQARGYTF.

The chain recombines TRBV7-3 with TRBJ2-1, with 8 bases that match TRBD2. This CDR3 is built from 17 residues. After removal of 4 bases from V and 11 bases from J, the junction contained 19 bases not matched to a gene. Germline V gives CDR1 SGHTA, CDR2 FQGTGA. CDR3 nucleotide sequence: TGTGCCAGCAGCTCCCAGATAAGGGGACTAGGGATACTTAAGCAGTTCTTC. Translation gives CASSSQIRGLGILKQFF.

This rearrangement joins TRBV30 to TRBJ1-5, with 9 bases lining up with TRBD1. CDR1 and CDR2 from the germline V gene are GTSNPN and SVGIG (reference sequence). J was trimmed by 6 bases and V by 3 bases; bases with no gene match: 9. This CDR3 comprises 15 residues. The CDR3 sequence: CAWSTQGARTQPQHF. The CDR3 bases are TGTGCCTGGAGCACACAGGGGGCCCGCACTCAGCCCCAGCATTTT.

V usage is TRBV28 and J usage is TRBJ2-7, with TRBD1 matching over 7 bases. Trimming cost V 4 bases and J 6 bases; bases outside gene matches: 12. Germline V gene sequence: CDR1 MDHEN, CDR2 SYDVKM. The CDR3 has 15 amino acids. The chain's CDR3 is CASSSTGLTASEQYF. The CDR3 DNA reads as TGTGCCAGCAGTTCGACAGGGCTTACTGCTTCCGAGCAGTACTTC.

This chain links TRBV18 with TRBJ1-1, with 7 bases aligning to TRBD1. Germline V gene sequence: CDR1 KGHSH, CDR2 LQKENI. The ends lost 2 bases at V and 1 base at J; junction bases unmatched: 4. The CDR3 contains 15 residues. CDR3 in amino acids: CASSPTGATNTEAFF. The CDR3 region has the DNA TGTGCCAGCTCACCAACAGGGGCCACGAACACTGAAGCTTTCTTT.

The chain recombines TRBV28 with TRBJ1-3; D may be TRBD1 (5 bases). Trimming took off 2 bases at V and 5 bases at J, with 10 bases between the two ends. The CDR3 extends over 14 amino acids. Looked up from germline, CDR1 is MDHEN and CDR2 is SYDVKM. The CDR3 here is CASSLPKGRNTIYF. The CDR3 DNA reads TGTGCCAGCAGTTTACCCAAGGGGAGAAACACCATATATTTT.

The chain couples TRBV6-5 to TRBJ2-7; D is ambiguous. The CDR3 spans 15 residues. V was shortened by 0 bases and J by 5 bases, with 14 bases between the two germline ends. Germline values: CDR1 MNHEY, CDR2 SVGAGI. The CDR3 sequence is CASSYSAAQTHEQYF. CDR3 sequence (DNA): TGTGCCAGCAGTTACTCGGCTGCTCAAACCCACGAGCAGTACTTC.

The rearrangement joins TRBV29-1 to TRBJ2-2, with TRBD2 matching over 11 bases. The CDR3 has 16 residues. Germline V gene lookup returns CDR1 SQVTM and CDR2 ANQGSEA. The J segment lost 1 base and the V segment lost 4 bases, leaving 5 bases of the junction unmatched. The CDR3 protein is CSVVLAGEENTGELFF. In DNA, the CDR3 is TGCAGCGTTGTACTAGCGGGGGAGGAGAACACCGGGGAGCTGTTTTTT.

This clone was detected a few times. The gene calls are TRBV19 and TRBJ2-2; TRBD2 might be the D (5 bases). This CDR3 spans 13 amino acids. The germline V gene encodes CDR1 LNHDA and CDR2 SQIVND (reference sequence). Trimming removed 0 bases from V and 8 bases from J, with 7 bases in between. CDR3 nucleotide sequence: TGTGCCAGTAGTATAGACACTAGGGGGGAGCTGTTTTTT. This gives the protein CASSIDTRGELFF.

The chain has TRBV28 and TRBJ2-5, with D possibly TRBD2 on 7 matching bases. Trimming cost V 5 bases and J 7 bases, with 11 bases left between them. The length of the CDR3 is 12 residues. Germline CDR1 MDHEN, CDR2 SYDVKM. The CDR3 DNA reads TGTGCCAGCAGTAGGCGGGGGCTGACCCAGTACTTC. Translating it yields CASSRRGLTQYF.

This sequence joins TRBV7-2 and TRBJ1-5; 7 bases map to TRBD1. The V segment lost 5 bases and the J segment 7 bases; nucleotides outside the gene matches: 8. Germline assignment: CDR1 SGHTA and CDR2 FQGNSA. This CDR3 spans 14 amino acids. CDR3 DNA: TGTGCCAGCAGCCCGGACAGGCCGGGACAGCCCCAGCATTTT. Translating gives CASSPDRPGQPQHF. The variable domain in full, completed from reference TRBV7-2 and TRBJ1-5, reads GAGVSQSPSNKVTEKGKDVELRCDPISGHTALYWYRQSLGQGLEFLIYFQGNSAPDKSGLPSDRFSAERTGGSVSTLTIQRTQQEDSAVYLCASSPDRPGQPQHFGDGTRLSIL.

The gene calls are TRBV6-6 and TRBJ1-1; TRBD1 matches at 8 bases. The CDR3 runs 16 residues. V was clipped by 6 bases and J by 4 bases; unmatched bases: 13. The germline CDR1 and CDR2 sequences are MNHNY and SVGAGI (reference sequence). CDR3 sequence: CASRDHPGGGSTEAFF. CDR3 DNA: TGTGCCAGCAGGGACCATCCAGGGGGCGGGAGCACTGAAGCTTTCTTT.

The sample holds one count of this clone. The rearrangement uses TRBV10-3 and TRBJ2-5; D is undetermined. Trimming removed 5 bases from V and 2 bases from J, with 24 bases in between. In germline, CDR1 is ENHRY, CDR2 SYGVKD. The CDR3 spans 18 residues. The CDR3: CAISKGSSEAPNQETQYF. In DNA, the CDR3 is TGTGCCATCAGTAAAGGCAGCTCCGAGGCACCCAATCAAGAGACCCAGTACTTC.

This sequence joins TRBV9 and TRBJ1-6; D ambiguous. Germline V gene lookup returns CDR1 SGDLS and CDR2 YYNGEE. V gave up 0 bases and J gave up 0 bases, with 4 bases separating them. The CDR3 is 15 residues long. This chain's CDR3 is CASSVASSYNSPLHF. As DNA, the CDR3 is TGTGCCAGCAGCGTAGCCTCCTCCTATAATTCACCCCTCCACTTT. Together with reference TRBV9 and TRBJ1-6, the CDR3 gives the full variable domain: DSGVTQTPKHLITATGQRVTLRCSPRSGDLSVYWYQQSLDQGLQFLIQYYNGEERAKGNILERFSAQQFPDLHSELNLSSLELGDSALYFCASSVASSYNSPLHFGNGTRLTVT.

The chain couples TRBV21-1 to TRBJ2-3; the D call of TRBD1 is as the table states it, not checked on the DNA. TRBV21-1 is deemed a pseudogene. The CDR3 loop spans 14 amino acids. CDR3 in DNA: TGTGCCAGCAGCAAGGTGGGCAGGGCAGATACGCAGTATTTT. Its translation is CASSKVGRADTQYF.

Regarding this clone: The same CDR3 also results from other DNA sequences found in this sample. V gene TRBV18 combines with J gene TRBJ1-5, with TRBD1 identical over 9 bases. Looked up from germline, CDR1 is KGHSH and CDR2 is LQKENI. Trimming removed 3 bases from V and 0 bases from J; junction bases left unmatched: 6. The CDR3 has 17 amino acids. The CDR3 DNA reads TGTGCCAGCTCACCCCAGGGACAGGGAGGTAGCAATCAGCCCCAGCATTTT. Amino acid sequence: CASSPQGQGGSNQPQHF.

The CDR3 region is CASSLGRAGGSNQPQHF. Here the CDR3 DNA reads TGCGCCAGCAGCTTGGGTCGGGCAGGGGGTTCCAATCAGCCCCAGCATTTT. This sequence joins TRBV5-1 and TRBJ1-5; 7 nucleotides align to TRBD1. Trimming took 0 bases from V and 3 from J; bases not matched to a gene: 9. The CDR3 has 17 residues. Per the germline V gene, CDR1 is SGHRS and CDR2 is YFSETQ.

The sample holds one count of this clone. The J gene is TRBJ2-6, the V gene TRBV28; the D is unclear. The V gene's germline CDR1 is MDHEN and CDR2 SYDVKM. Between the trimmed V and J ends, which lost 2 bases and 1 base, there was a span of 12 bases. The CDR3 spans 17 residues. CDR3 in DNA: TGTGCCAGCAGTTTACCTCCCCCGGTGTCTGGGGCCAACGTCCTGACTTTC. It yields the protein CASSLPPPVSGANVLTF. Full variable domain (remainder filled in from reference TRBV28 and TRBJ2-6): DVKVTQSSRYLVKRTGEKVFLECVQDMDHENMFWYRQDPGLGLRLIYFSYDVKMKEKGDIPEGYSVSREKKERFSLILESASTNQTSMYLCASSLPPPVSGANVLTFGAGSRLTVL.